The rows below give T cell receptor beta chains drawn from one sample of a study of CD8+ T cells in alopecia areata. Method: immunoSEQ multiplex PCR; TCRdb's copy keeps in-frame clones and lacks some. The data show about 200,000 clones, about 61% seen once. What was sequenced was CD8+ T cells sorted from blood. The origin of the receptors is a human donor in good health. Both conserved end residues are part of each CDR3.

TRBV13	TRBJ1-2	CASSQEQGGVWYGYTF
TRBV29-1	TRBJ1-2	CSLRQDLANYGYTF
TRBV29-1	TRBJ2-3	CSVEDKAGGADTQYF
TRBV29-1	TRBJ2-2	CSVLGPSTGELFF
TRBV6-4	TRBJ1-5	CASSPVGGDSNQPQHF
TRBV5-6	TRBJ1-1	CASRFQGDTEAFF
TRBV5-6	TRBJ2-5	CASSSLETQYF
TRBV11-2	TRBJ2-7	CASSFTYEQYF
TRBV27	TRBJ1-2	CASSLGAATGYTF
TRBV5-6	TRBJ2-3	CASSVLRGTDTQYF
TRBV2	TRBJ2-1	CASSGGSGGYNEQFF
TRBV19	TRBJ2-5	CASSISWEQTQYF
TRBV19	TRBJ2-3	CASRQATDTQYF
TRBV4-1	TRBJ1-1	CASSLHPGSKGNTEAFF
TRBV2	TRBJ1-6	CASSDSGGLGSPLHF
TRBV29-1	TRBJ2-6	CSDRCRPSGANVLTF
TRBV13	TRBJ1-6	CASSPDRVNSPLHF
TRBV6-4	TRBJ1-1	CASSAGTANTEAFF
TRBV15	TRBJ1-5	CATSKDSNQPQHF
TRBV6-5	TRBJ1-1	CASENHPNTEAFF
TRBV11-3	TRBJ2-2	CASSFRSNTGELFF
TRBV11-2	TRBJ2-1	CASSLGWGPAGEQFF
TRBV6-4	TRBJ2-6	CASSDSGANVLTF
TRBV13	TRBJ2-7	CASSFFAGGFSYEQYF
TRBV11-2	TRBJ1-2	CASSPAPGGGSGYTF
TRBV29-1	TRBJ1-2	CSVPGHGYTF
TRBV7-8	TRBJ2-1	CASSGSGGPYNEQFF
TRBV11-2	TRBJ2-1	CASSFPAGAGSSYNEQFF
TRBV29-1	TRBJ2-3	CSVEGGSGDTQYF
TRBV7-9	TRBJ2-7	CASSLARKDRDTYEQYF
TRBV29-1	TRBJ2-7	CSVIRQGRRYEQYF
TRBV11-2	TRBJ1-2	CASSPADNYGYTF
TRBV7-8	TRBJ1-1	CASSSTGARLPFF
TRBV4-1	TRBJ2-5	CASSQTSGGLTETQYF
TRBV2	TRBJ1-2	CARGQAGGYTF
TRBV6-6	TRBJ2-5	CASRSPDFETQYF
TRBV30	TRBJ1-4	CAWSAGTSEKLFF
TRBV4-1	TRBJ1-5	CASSQGLGPQHF
TRBV9	TRBJ1-1	CASSLTGIGLLTEAFF
TRBV29-1	TRBJ2-1	CSVEDLGTNEQFF
TRBV6-5	TRBJ2-7	CASSARGVPYEQYF
TRBV5-6	TRBJ2-1	CASSGDYNEQFF
TRBV5-1	TRBJ2-1	CASSLDLGGLAGNEQFF
TRBV19	TRBJ2-7	CASSIGGLTEQYF
TRBV5-6	TRBJ2-3	CASRFRGTQYF
TRBV30	TRBJ1-2	CAWSALGGYTF
TRBV5-1	TRBJ1-2	CASSLDGLLGGYTF
TRBV6-6	TRBJ1-6	CASSYGTAYNSPLHF
TRBV5-4	TRBJ1-6	CASSSKPLGQGYNSPLHF
TRBV29-1	TRBJ2-1	CSVLAASGGNEQFF
TRBV29-1	TRBJ2-3	CSVVGSHRTDTQYF
TRBV6-6	TRBJ2-7	CASSYSSRANEQYF
TRBV10-3	TRBJ2-1	CAISHRRENEQFF
TRBV29-1	TRBJ1-2	CSVGAATNYGYTF
TRBV29-1	TRBJ1-2	CSVVLDDHVDRGSYGYTF
TRBV7-9	TRBJ1-6	CASSLSGSPLHF
TRBV29-1	TRBJ2-3	CSVGFQGRADTQYF
TRBV29-1	TRBJ1-1	CSVDWVGTAEAFF
TRBV6-1	TRBJ2-7	CASGTGGREQYF